This T cell receptor beta chain comes out of a study of Tregs in tolerant kidney transplant recipients. At the level of the study: The nonmyeloablative bone marrow transplants came from related graft donors, with transient mixed chimerism.

On this clone itself: Its antigen is undetermined.

Study-wide findings and caveats: Some patients' samples used different primers over time, so nucleotide sequences weren't comparable. In tolerant patients, donor-specific Tregs outgrew total Tregs, suggesting antigen-driven expansion.

This CDR3 is 14 amino acids long. The germline V gene has CDR1 SGHAT and CDR2 FQNNGV. V was pared by 8 bases and J by 3 bases, with 9 bases of the junction left unmatched. Measured with immunoSEQ multiplex PCR; TCRdb has only the in-frame clones, and not every one. The sample records about 110,000 clones, around 91% being singletons. Unstimulated Tregs (CD4+CD25+CD127-) and CD4+CD25- non-Tregs were sorted from PBMCs. The sample consisted of CD4+ T cells from blood, taken before the transplant. The receptor was derived from a human donor who received a combined kidney and bone marrow transplant. The chain is built from TRBV11-2 and TRBJ2-7; 8 bases align to TRBD2. CDR3 sequence reads: CASAPGGGSYEQYF. CDR3 DNA: TGTGCCAGCGCACCCGGGGGGGGGAGCTACGAGCAGTACTTC.